This record concerns one T cell receptor beta chain sequence. The sample belongs to a study of blood T cell repertoires in COVID-19. Clones were read by immunoSEQ multiplex PCR, and TCRdb kept only the in-frame ones, dropping some. In the table there are tens of thousands of clones, around four fifths of which are singletons. Germline V gives CDR1 MNHEY, CDR2 SVGEGT. CDR3 length: 14 amino acids. With 4 bases removed from V and 0 bases from J, the gap between germline ends came to 10 bases. Sequenced material: peripheral blood. The genes are TRBV6-2 or TRBV6-3 and TRBJ2-7, with no clear D. This clonotype was sampled from a man aged 50 or older with acute or convalescent COVID-19. The CDR3 nucleotides are TGTGCCAGCAGTTCCCGATTTAGCTCCTACGAGCAGTACTTC. Its translation is CASSSRFSSYEQYF.